This TCR beta chain is drawn from a study of identical twins. A note on this clonotype: The junction departs from germline at one end; a sequencing error may be responsible.

CDR1 is SEHNR and CDR2 is FQNEAQ in the germline V gene (reference sequence). This CDR3 is 17 amino acids long. TCRdb analysed the 5' RACE reads with MiXCR anew, one entry per CDR3 protein. The sample holds approximately 1.8 million distinct CDR3 sequences, around 33% seen once. The V gene is TRBV7-9, the J gene TRBJ1-2; 7 nucleotides match TRBD1. The receptor comes from a newborn girl in good health. The sample was cord blood. DNA for the CDR3: TGTACCAGCAGCTTAATCCCCCCCCCGGACAGGTACTATGGCTACACCTTC. This sequence encodes CTSSLIPPPDRYYGYTF.